Here is one TCR beta chain with its context. This sample is drawn from a study of blood T cell repertoires in COVID-19. As for the study in general: Sites across the United States, Italy and Spain contributed samples from acute and convalescent COVID-19. PBMCs, B-cell-depleted T cells, or T cells provided the cDNA or gDNA that made up the material.

In the original analysis: Reference gene primer amplification gave nucleated cell count estimates. Only in-frame clones appear in the TCRdb table, and some are missing; sequencing was by immunoSEQ multiplex PCR. Clone size and V and J calls were adopted from that table, with D and trimming inferred from the DNA. The sample has over 200,000 clones; nearly 90% are singletons. Trimming cost V 0 bases and J 2 bases, with 19 bases left between them. From germline, CDR1 is LGHNA and CDR2 YNFKEQ. The CDR3 totals 18 residues. The rearrangement links TRBV4-2 to TRBJ1-1; possibly TRBD1 for D (5 bases). Sequenced material: peripheral blood. The sequence was obtained from a woman younger than 35 who had recovered from COVID-19. The CDR3 spells CASSQDESWVGGNTEAFF. The CDR3, as DNA: TGTGCCAGCAGCCAAGATGAGTCCTGGGTGGGGGGAAACACTGAAGCTTTCTTT.